This passage covers 20 T cell receptor beta chains from one sample sequenced in a study of CD8 T cell repertoires and HIV-1 epitope variants. The method was immunoSEQ multiplex PCR; TCRdb's version includes in-frame clones alone and lacks a portion of them. Seen here are roughly 100,000 clones, roughly 80% observed once, and the top ten hold around 24%. The sample was uncultured baseline CD8+ T cells from peripheral blood mononuclear cells (PBMCs). Receptor source: a male donor with HIV.

The chain is built from TRBV6-1 and TRBJ2-3, with D perhaps matching TRBD1 (6 bases). The CDR3 contains 14 residues. CDR1 and CDR2 (germline): MNHNS, SASEGT. V lost 6 bases and J lost 6, with 16 bases in between. The CDR3 loop is CASRQGGSVDTQYF. In nucleotides, the CDR3 is TGTGCCAGCAGACAGGGTGGATCGGTGGATACGCAGTATTTT.

The rearrangement uses TRBV7-2 and TRBJ1-1; D not certain. Germline CDR1 SGHTA, CDR2 FQGNSA. V lost 3 bases to trimming and J lost 3 bases, with 5 bases between them. This CDR3 has 12 amino acids. CDR3 region: CASSLGYTEAFF. The CDR3 region has the DNA TGTGCCAGCAGCTTGGGATACACTGAAGCTTTCTTT.

The V gene is TRBV7-2, the J gene TRBJ2-5, with D perhaps matching TRBD1 or TRBD2 (5 bases each). Germline V gives CDR1 SGHTA, CDR2 FQGNSA. Trimming removed 2 bases at V and 2 bases at J, with 9 bases between. This CDR3 has 14 amino acids. Here the CDR3 reads CASSLTGAQETQYF. CDR3 DNA sequence: TGTGCCAGCAGCTTAACCGGGGCTCAAGAGACCCAGTACTTC. Supplemented by reference TRBV7-2 and TRBJ2-5, the full variable domain reads GAGVSQSPSNKVTEKGKDVELRCDPISGHTALYWYRQSLGQGLEFLIYFQGNSAPDKSGLPSDRFSAERTGGSVSTLTIQRTQQEDSAVYLCASSLTGAQETQYFGPGTRLLVL.

This sequence joins TRBV9 and TRBJ2-3, with TRBD1 matching over 12 bases. Looked up from germline, CDR1 is SGDLS and CDR2 is YYNGEE. Losses at the gene ends were 2 bases for V and 4 bases for J; bases not matched to a gene: 2. The CDR3 is made up of 15 amino acids. In nucleotides, the CDR3 is TGTGCCAGCAGCGTCGGGACAGGGGGCCCAGATACGCAGTATTTT. This sequence encodes CASSVGTGGPDTQYF.

The V call is TRBV5-1, the J call TRBJ1-1, with a possible D match to TRBD1 (5 bases). Germline V gene sequence: CDR1 SGHRS, CDR2 YFSETQ. The CDR3 loop spans 15 amino acids. V was trimmed by 0 bases and J by 1 base, leaving 10 bases between them. CDR3 region: CASSLVGVGNTEAFF. The CDR3 coding sequence is TGCGCCAGCAGCTTGGTAGGGGTGGGGAACACTGAAGCTTTCTTT.

J is TRBJ1-1 and V is TRBV28; D call uncertain. The CDR3 loop spans 12 amino acids. The germline gives CDR1 MDHEN, CDR2 SYDVKM. Between the trimmed V and J ends, which lost 6 bases and 3 bases, there was a span of 8 bases. The CDR3 is CASRAPHTEAFF. DNA for the CDR3: TGTGCCAGCAGAGCCCCCCACACTGAAGCTTTCTTT.

The V and J genes are TRBV4-1 and TRBJ2-2, with a weak D call TRBD1 (5 bases). The CDR3 consists of 17 residues. V lost 0 bases, J lost 0 bases, and 11 bases lay in between. CDR1 MGHRA and CDR2 YSYEKL come from the germline V gene. As DNA, the CDR3 is TGCGCCAGCAGCCAAGATAGTTGGGGCTCGAACACCGGGGAGCTGTTTTTT. It is translated as CASSQDSWGSNTGELFF.

The genes are TRBV5-1 and TRBJ2-3, with D possibly called TRBD1 or TRBD2 (5 bases each). Germline V lookup: CDR1 SGHRS, CDR2 YFSETQ. This CDR3 spans 15 amino acids. Trimming left V 1 base short and J 4 bases short, with 13 bases between. The CDR3 coding sequence is TGCGCCAGCAGCTTGAACACCGGGGCCCCAGATACGCAGTATTTT. This sequence encodes CASSLNTGAPDTQYF.

This clone was detected once. In nucleotides, the CDR3 is TGTGCCTGGAGTCAGGGGCACGGTGAAAAACTGTTTTTT. As protein: CAWSQGHGEKLFF. The genes are TRBV30 and TRBJ1-4; a possible D gene is TRBD1 (6 bases). The CDR3 has 13 residues. V dropped 2 bases and J dropped 7 bases, with 11 bases sitting between them. Germline V gene data show CDR1 as GTSNPN and CDR2 as SVGIG (reference sequence).

The CDR3 protein is CASNRDRGYGYTF. As DNA, the CDR3 is TGTGCCAGCAACCGGGACAGGGGTTATGGCTACACCTTC. The V and J genes are TRBV6-5 and TRBJ1-2; 10 bases fit TRBD1. CDR3 length: 13 residues. CDR1 and CDR2 (germline): MNHEY, SVGAGI. V gave up 7 bases and J gave up 5 bases; unmatched junction bases: 4.

The rearrangement joins TRBV2 to TRBJ2-7; D unresolved. The ends were cut back, 7 bases at V and 5 bases at J, with 21 bases in the middle. The CDR3 has 15 residues. Germline V gene sequence: CDR1 SNHLY, CDR2 FYNNEI. The CDR3: CASIQVARARHEQYF. DNA for the CDR3: TGTGCCAGCATTCAAGTGGCACGGGCGAGGCACGAGCAGTACTTC.

V and J are TRBV15 and TRBJ2-7, with D hard to call. Trimming removed 0 bases from V and 2 bases from J, with 8 bases in between. There are 14 residues in the CDR3. Germline V lookup: CDR1 LNHNV, CDR2 YYDKDF (reference sequence). CDR3 in amino acids: CATSRDQATYEQYF. The CDR3 nucleotides read TGTGCCACCAGCAGAGATCAGGCCACCTACGAGCAGTACTTC.

This clone occurred a few times. This rearrangement joins TRBV18 to TRBJ1-6, with 7 bases aligning to TRBD1. V shed 3 bases, J shed 9 bases, and the junction held 8 bases outside the gene matches. Germline V gives CDR1 KGHSH, CDR2 LQKENI. CDR3 size: 15 residues. This CDR3 reads CASSPLGQVGSPLHF. The DNA for the CDR3 is TGTGCCAGCTCACCGCTCGGACAGGTCGGTTCACCCCTCCACTTT.

The V and J genes are TRBV28 and TRBJ2-7, with 9 bases matching TRBD1. This CDR3 comprises 15 residues. The trim removed 3 bases at V and 4 bases at J, leaving 7 bases unmatched. The V gene's germline CDR1 is MDHEN and CDR2 SYDVKM. In nucleotides, the CDR3 is TGTGCCAGCAGTTTGTCGGGACAGGGAGTATACGAGCAGTACTTC. As protein: CASSLSGQGVYEQYF.

The chain recombines TRBV10-3 with TRBJ2-7, with D possibly TRBD2 on 6 matching bases. The ends were cut back, 4 bases at V and 4 bases at J, with 8 bases in the middle. The CDR3 runs to 12 residues. Germline-derived CDR1 and CDR2 are ENHRY and SYGVKD. This chain's CDR3 is CAISGGLYEQYF. The CDR3 bases are TGTGCCATCAGTGGGGGACTGTACGAGCAGTACTTC.

J is TRBJ2-5 and V is TRBV18; D may be TRBD1 or TRBD2 (6 bases each). With 5 bases removed from V and 4 bases from J, the gap between germline ends came to 17 bases. CDR1 and CDR2 from the germline V gene are KGHSH and LQKENI. This CDR3 has 15 amino acids. CDR3 residues: CASSYIGGKGETQYF. The CDR3 DNA reads as TGTGCCAGCTCATACATCGGGGGCAAGGGAGAGACCCAGTACTTC.

The V and J genes are TRBV7-2 and TRBJ2-2; D is unresolved. Looked up from germline, CDR1 is SGHTA and CDR2 is FQGNSA. The CDR3 has 15 amino acids. V was pared by 5 bases and J by 0 bases, with 10 bases between. Written as DNA, the CDR3 is TGTGCCAGCAGCCCCGCAGGATCGAACACCGGGGAGCTGTTTTTT. This encodes CASSPAGSNTGELFF. Filled out from reference TRBV7-2 and TRBJ2-2, the complete variable domain reads GAGVSQSPSNKVTEKGKDVELRCDPISGHTALYWYRQSLGQGLEFLIYFQGNSAPDKSGLPSDRFSAERTGGSVSTLTIQRTQQEDSAVYLCASSPAGSNTGELFFGEGSRLTVL.

The rearrangement links TRBV9 to TRBJ2-5; 8 nucleotides align to TRBD2. CDR3 length equals 14 residues. Germline loops: CDR1 SGDLS, CDR2 YYNGEE. The ends lost 3 bases at V and 5 bases at J; junction bases unmatched: 6. CDR3 DNA: TGTGCCAGCAGCGCCCGGGGCGGGGGGGAGACCCAGTACTTC. It translates to CASSARGGGETQYF.

The rearrangement links TRBV29-1 to TRBJ2-3; the D gene is possibly TRBD1 (6 bases). The CDR3 totals 15 residues. V was trimmed by 6 bases and J by 0 bases, leaving 16 bases between them. Germline V gives CDR1 SQVTM, CDR2 ANQGSEA. In DNA, the CDR3 is TGCAGCGTCAATCGGGACATGGGCAGCACAGATACGCAGTATTTT. Translating gives CSVNRDMGSTDTQYF.

V gene TRBV5-1 combines with J gene TRBJ1-1; TRBD1 matches at 7 bases. The CDR3 consists of 14 residues. Germline values: CDR1 SGHRS, CDR2 YFSETQ. The J segment lost 2 bases and the V segment lost 2 bases, leaving 3 bases of the junction unmatched. In DNA form, the CDR3 reads TGCGCCAGCAGCTTTGGACAGGAAAACACTGAAGCTTTCTTT. Translated, it gives CASSFGQENTEAFF.